Shown below are 22 T cell receptor beta chains from a single sample sequenced in a study of T cell changes during pregnancy in multiple sclerosis. Sequencing was performed with immunoSEQ multiplex PCR; in TCRdb, only in-frame clones are kept and a portion is missing. The sample comprises 65,000 to 90,000 clones, approximately 92% of which are singletons, and roughly 3% rests with the top ten. The sequences come from peripheral blood, collected in the third trimester of pregnancy. The receptors derive from a female donor in good health, enrolled as a control in a pregnancy study.

The V call is TRBV11-1, the J call TRBJ2-1, with 11 bases matching TRBD2. CDR1 and CDR2 from the germline V gene are SGHAT and FQDESV (reference sequence). Losses at the gene ends were 5 bases for V and 7 bases for J; bases not matched to a gene: 7. This CDR3 has 15 residues. CDR3 coding DNA: TGTGCCAGCAGCGCACTAGCGGGAGTATGGAATGAGCAGTTCTTC. Amino acids: CASSALAGVWNEQFF.

J is TRBJ1-2 and V is TRBV28; 7 bases align to TRBD1. V dropped 6 bases and J dropped 3; count of bases not matched to a gene: 16. The CDR3 sequence is 17 residues long. The germline gives CDR1 MDHEN, CDR2 SYDVKM. CDR3 sequence (DNA): TGTGCCAGCAGCCGAGACAGGGTCGAGGTCTCTTACTATGGCTACACCTTC. Amino acids: CASSRDRVEVSYYGYTF.

The chain links TRBV29-1 to TRBJ2-2, with D possibly being TRBD1 (5 bases). V was clipped by 4 bases and J by 2 bases, with 8 bases between them. Germline V gives CDR1 SQVTM, CDR2 ANQGSEA. The CDR3 spans 13 residues. This CDR3 is CSVGQYNTGELFF. CDR3 nucleotide sequence: TGCAGCGTTGGACAGTACAACACCGGGGAGCTGTTTTTT.

This clone was seen only a few times. The V gene is TRBV28, the J gene TRBJ2-2, with 9 bases matching TRBD1. This CDR3 is 16 amino acids long. Germline loops: CDR1 MDHEN, CDR2 SYDVKM. V gave up 3 bases and J gave up 2 bases; unmatched junction bases: 4. The CDR3 nucleotides read TGTGCCAGCAGTTTTTGGGACAGGGAAAACACCGGGGAGCTGTTTTTT. Translated, it gives CASSFWDRENTGELFF.

The V gene is TRBV6-6, the J gene TRBJ2-7, with D possibly being TRBD2 (5 bases). V was trimmed by 0 bases and J by 1 base, leaving 10 bases between them. The germline gives CDR1 MNHNY, CDR2 SVGAGI (reference sequence). This CDR3 is 15 amino acids long. The DNA of the CDR3 is TGTGCCAGCAGTTACTCTCCGAGCGGTTCCTACGAGCAGTACTTC. This sequence encodes CASSYSPSGSYEQYF.

The chain couples TRBV5-1 to TRBJ2-3; perhaps TRBD1 as D (6 bases). CDR1 is SGHRS and CDR2 is YFSETQ in the germline V gene. The CDR3 has 15 residues. Trimming removed 6 bases from V and 0 bases from J, with 14 bases in between. CDR3 sequence (DNA): TGCGCCAGCAAATTGGGACAACCTAGCACAGATACGCAGTATTTT. Protein: CASKLGQPSTDTQYF.

J is TRBJ1-5 and V is TRBV6-1, with 8 nucleotides matching TRBD1. This CDR3 region has 15 residues. Germline CDR1 is MNHNS and CDR2 is SASEGT. The V gene end was trimmed by 3 bases and the J gene end by 1 base; junction bases not matched to a gene: 2. The CDR3 here is CASSEDRVSNQPQHF. DNA of the CDR3: TGTGCCAGCAGTGAGGACAGGGTGAGCAATCAGCCCCAGCATTTT.

This clone is labeled as medium-sized. J is TRBJ1-4 and V is TRBV4-3, with no clear D. The CDR3 has 12 residues. Germline CDR1 LGHNA, CDR2 YSLEER. Trimming stripped 0 bases from V and 11 bases from J, with 7 bases between. CDR3 sequence reads: CASSQEDGKLFF. The DNA for the CDR3 is TGCGCCAGCAGCCAAGAAGACGGGAAACTGTTTTTT.

The J gene is TRBJ2-1, the V gene TRBV13; 7 nucleotides line up with TRBD1. The ends lost 3 bases at V and 3 bases at J; junction bases unmatched: 5. This CDR3 contains 15 residues. The germline V gene has CDR1 PRHDT and CDR2 FYEKMQ (reference sequence). CDR3 amino acids: CASSLGQSNYNEQFF. Written as DNA, the CDR3 is TGTGCCAGCAGCTTGGGACAGTCCAACTACAATGAGCAGTTCTTC.

This chain uses TRBV6-5 with TRBJ2-5, with D tentatively TRBD1 (6 bases). The germline gives CDR1 MNHEY, CDR2 SVGAGI. The CDR3 contains 14 residues. V lost 6 bases, J lost 2 bases, and 13 bases lay in between. CDR3: CASSPDRIQETQYF. The CDR3 DNA is TGTGCCAGCAGCCCCGACAGGATTCAAGAGACCCAGTACTTC.

This chain connects TRBV6-5 to TRBJ2-3; 10 bases are a match to TRBD2. Germline CDR1 is MNHEY and CDR2 is SVGAGI. There are 15 residues in the CDR3. V was clipped by 4 bases and J by 1 base; unmatched bases: 2. CDR3 bases: TGTGCCAGCAGTTGGCTAGCGGGGGGCACAGATACGCAGTATTTT. It encodes CASSWLAGGTDTQYF.

CDR3 protein: CASSLSGANNSPLHF. CDR3 bases: TGTGCCAGCAGCTTGTCAGGGGCGAATAATTCACCCCTCCACTTT. V and J are TRBV5-5 and TRBJ1-6; D perhaps matches TRBD1 (6 bases). This CDR3 spans 15 amino acids. From germline, CDR1 is SGHKS and CDR2 YYEKEE (reference sequence). Trimming took off 1 base at V and 5 bases at J, with 10 bases between the two ends. Complete variable domain (other parts from reference TRBV5-5 and TRBJ1-6): DAGVTQSPTHLIKTRGQQVTLRCSPISGHKSVSWYQQVLGQGPQFIFQYYEKEERGRGNFPDRFSARQFPNYSSELNVNALLLGDSALYLCASSLSGANNSPLHFGNGTRLTVT.

The J gene is TRBJ2-7, the V gene TRBV4-1, with TRBD1 matching over 7 bases. Germline CDR1 MGHRA, CDR2 YSYEKL. CDR3 length equals 15 residues. V dropped 1 base and J dropped 4; count of bases not matched to a gene: 7. As DNA, the CDR3 is TGCGCCAGCAGCCAAGTCAGGGACAGTAAATACGAGCAGTACTTC. It is translated as CASSQVRDSKYEQYF.

This clone was counted once. The chain is built from TRBV27 and TRBJ2-2; 7 bases line up with TRBD1. Per the germline V gene, CDR1 is MNHEY and CDR2 is SMNVEV (reference sequence). V was pared by 5 bases and J by 3 bases, with 0 bases of the junction left unmatched. The CDR3 contains 13 residues. The CDR3 region is CASSTGDTGELFF. In DNA form, the CDR3 reads TGTGCCAGCAGTACAGGGGACACCGGGGAGCTGTTTTTT.

The chain carries TRBV29-1 and TRBJ2-1; the D is unclear. This CDR3 spans 14 amino acids. Germline V lookup: CDR1 SQVTM, CDR2 ANQGSEA. The V end was cut by 0 bases, the J end by 6 bases, with 12 bases between. CDR3 sequence reads: CSVEDGFRINEQFF. In DNA, the CDR3 is TGCAGCGTTGAAGATGGTTTCAGGATCAATGAGCAGTTCTTC.

The V gene is TRBV25-1, the J gene TRBJ2-5; TRBD1 matches at 8 bases. CDR3 length equals 14 residues. The junction had 7 bases not matched to a gene; V was cut back by 5 bases and J by 5 bases. Germline V gene sequence: CDR1 MGHDK, CDR2 SYGVNS. This CDR3 reads CASSIGTGAETQYF. The CDR3 nucleotides read TGTGCCAGCAGTATAGGGACAGGCGCGGAGACCCAGTACTTC.

The chain combines TRBV4-3 with TRBJ2-1, with 8 bases fitting TRBD2. The CDR3 spans 16 residues. Germline CDR1 LGHNA, CDR2 YSLEER. The V and J ends lost 0 bases and 5 bases, in that order; junction bases with no gene match: 6. The chain's CDR3 is CASSQEVLAGHNEQFF. Written as DNA, the CDR3 is TGCGCCAGCAGCCAAGAAGTCCTAGCGGGCCACAATGAGCAGTTCTTC.

This chain links TRBV28 with TRBJ1-2; D gene unclear. CDR1 and CDR2 from the germline V gene are MDHEN and SYDVKM. Trimming stripped 2 bases from V and 2 bases from J, with 9 bases between. The CDR3 contains 14 residues. CDR3 sequence (DNA): TGTGCCAGCAGTTTAAGTCAGGCCAACTATGGCTACACCTTC. This codes for CASSLSQANYGYTF.

The gene calls are TRBV30 and TRBJ1-5; 8 positions agree with TRBD1. The CDR3 is made up of 17 amino acids. CDR1 is GTSNPN and CDR2 is SVGIG in the germline V gene (reference sequence). V shed 0 bases, J shed 0 bases, and the junction held 7 bases outside the gene matches. CDR3 in amino acids: CAWSVAGGPYSNQPQHF. In nucleotides, the CDR3 is TGTGCCTGGAGTGTGGCAGGGGGCCCGTATAGCAATCAGCCCCAGCATTTT.

J is TRBJ2-1 and V is TRBV29-1, with 11 positions matching TRBD1. V lost 6 bases and J lost 3; bases outside the gene matches: 4. The CDR3 is made up of 14 amino acids. Germline values: CDR1 SQVTM, CDR2 ANQGSEA. CDR3: CSVAGTGGYNEQFF. CDR3 sequence (DNA): TGCAGCGTCGCCGGGACAGGGGGCTACAATGAGCAGTTCTTC.

The genes are TRBV9 and TRBJ2-3, with 9 bases aligning to TRBD2. Germline trimming cut 5 bases from V and 2 bases from J; bases unmatched to any gene: 15. The CDR3 is 18 amino acids. Germline loops: CDR1 SGDLS, CDR2 YYNGEE. The CDR3 sequence: CASSRSGSIKGLTDTQYF. The DNA of the CDR3 is TGTGCCAGCAGTCGTAGCGGGAGTATCAAGGGGCTCACAGATACGCAGTATTTT.

This chain uses TRBV7-6 with TRBJ2-2; 7 bases line up with TRBD1. The CDR3 is made up of 18 amino acids. The J segment lost 5 bases and the V segment lost 3 bases, leaving 15 bases of the junction unmatched. The germline CDR1 and CDR2 sequences are SGHVS and FNYEAQ. CDR3 residues: CASSLEASTGSGTGELFF. The CDR3 coding sequence is TGTGCCAGCAGCTTGGAAGCCTCGACAGGGTCGGGGACCGGGGAGCTGTTTTTT.